These 28 T cell receptor beta chains were all obtained from the same sample, sequenced in a study of cytomegalovirus exposure and HLA in healthy donors. The primer mix had 60 Vbeta and 13 Jbeta primers. Libraries were prepared by immunoSEQ multiplex PCR; TCRdb keeps only in-frame clonotypes and omits some of them. The sample gives 90,000 to 120,000 clones, 60% to 70% of which show up once; over 3.5% is in the top ten. The material sequenced was PBMCs. The source is a man aged 25 to 45 in good health and CMV-seropositive.

Turning to this clone: Given the absence of the conserved phenylalanine or tryptophan at the CDR3 end, a read error is likely. No DNA is shown, since the ends of the CDR3 on it are uncertain; the CDR3 is the one TCRdb lists. J is TRBJ1-2 and V is TRBV15; no check of the table's D call, TRBD1, against the DNA was made. Germline V CDR1 and CDR2: LNHNV, YYDKDF (reference sequence). The CDR3 totals 12 residues, both ends included. The CDR3 reads CATSRSGGALGI.

This clone was seen a handful of times. The chain links TRBV5-1 to TRBJ2-1; D remains ambiguous. Germline loops: CDR1 SGHRS, CDR2 YFSETQ. The V end lost 4 bases, the J end lost 0 bases, and 8 bases lay between the germline ends. This CDR3 region has 14 residues. CDR3 sequence (DNA): TGCGCCAGCAGCATTTCTAGCTCCTACAATGAGCAGTTCTTC. This sequence encodes CASSISSSYNEQFF.

This chain links TRBV5-8 with TRBJ1-2, with a weak D call TRBD1 (5 bases). The V end was cut by 4 bases, the J end by 4 bases, with 17 bases between. The CDR3 length is 15 residues. Per germline, CDR1 SGHTS and CDR2 YDEGEE. CDR3 coding DNA: TGTGCCAGCAGCCCCGGGGGATTCCAGGGCTATGGCTACACCTTC. Translated: CASSPGGFQGYGYTF.

The chain links TRBV19 to TRBJ2-7; TRBD1 might be the D (5 bases). The V gene lost 5 bases and the J gene lost 6 bases, with 17 bases spanning the gap. The CDR3 is made up of 14 amino acids. Germline CDR1 reads LNHDA; CDR2 reads SQIVND (reference sequence). The CDR3: CASSERQSLSEQYF. The CDR3 nucleotides are TGTGCCAGTAGTGAGAGACAGTCCCTGAGCGAGCAGTACTTC.

CDR3 amino acids: CASSDRGYTGELFF. CDR3 nucleotides: TGCGCCAGCAGCGATAGGGGGTACACCGGGGAGCTGTTTTTT. The chain recombines TRBV5-1 with TRBJ2-2; tentative D call: TRBD1 (6 bases). The CDR3 loop spans 14 amino acids. V dropped 4 bases and J dropped 3 bases, with 10 bases sitting between them. Germline-derived CDR1 and CDR2 are SGHRS and YFSETQ.

V usage is TRBV27 and J usage is TRBJ1-2; 11 bases are a match to TRBD1. V gave up 8 bases and J gave up 4 bases; unmatched junction bases: 3. CDR1 MNHEY and CDR2 SMNVEV come from the germline V gene (reference sequence). CDR3 size: 13 residues. The CDR3 DNA is TGTGCCAGCCGGACAGGGGGCGGCTATGGCTACACCTTC. Translating gives CASRTGGGYGYTF.

The chain couples TRBV7-9 to TRBJ2-7; tentatively, D is TRBD1 (5 bases). Trimming took 3 bases from V and 2 from J, leaving 14 bases between them. From germline, CDR1 is SEHNR and CDR2 FQNEAQ (reference sequence). The CDR3 length is 15 residues. This chain's CDR3 is CASSFDSGEAYEQYF. Written as DNA, the CDR3 is TGTGCCAGCAGCTTCGACAGTGGTGAAGCCTACGAGCAGTACTTC. Looking up the rest from reference TRBV7-9 and TRBJ2-7 gives the full variable domain: DTGVSQNPRHKITKRGQNVTFRCDPISEHNRLYWYRQTLGQGPEFLTYFQNEAQLEKSRLLSDRFSAERPKGSFSTLEIQRTEQGDSAMYLCASSFDSGEAYEQYFGPGTRLTVT.

This clone showed up just a few times. The chain has TRBV7-9 and TRBJ1-2; D is possibly TRBD1 (6 bases). The V and J ends lost 5 bases and 10 bases respectively, with 8 bases between them. Germline V lookup: CDR1 SEHNR, CDR2 FQNEAQ (reference sequence). The CDR3 has 10 amino acids. Here the CDR3 reads CASSGQTYTF. The DNA for the CDR3 is TGTGCCAGCAGCGGACAGACCTACACCTTC.

The chain recombines TRBV7-2 with TRBJ2-5; D might be TRBD1 (5 bases). Germline values: CDR1 SGHTA, CDR2 FQGNSA. Trimming removed 3 bases at V and 5 bases at J, with 10 bases between. The CDR3 totals 13 residues. CDR3 sequence reads: CASSFAGRETQYF. The CDR3, as DNA: TGTGCCAGCAGCTTTGCAGGGCGGGAGACCCAGTACTTC. Supplemented by reference TRBV7-2 and TRBJ2-5, the full variable domain reads GAGVSQSPSNKVTEKGKDVELRCDPISGHTALYWYRQSLGQGLEFLIYFQGNSAPDKSGLPSDRFSAERTGGSVSTLTIQRTQQEDSAVYLCASSFAGRETQYFGPGTRLLVL.

The chain uses TRBV7-3 and TRBJ2-1; D is uncertain. The ends were cut back, 5 bases at V and 7 bases at J, with 12 bases in the middle. In germline, CDR1 is SGHTA, CDR2 FQGTGA. This CDR3 is 13 amino acids long. The CDR3 coding sequence is TGTGCCAGCAGCGTTGATGAGGATAATGAGCAGTTCTTC. Its translation is CASSVDEDNEQFF.

This clone appeared a few times. The gene calls are TRBV4-2 and TRBJ2-2; 10 nucleotides align to TRBD1. This CDR3 has 16 residues. V shed 6 bases and J 0 bases; nucleotides not matched to a gene: 4. Germline V gene data show CDR1 as LGHNA and CDR2 as YNFKEQ. The CDR3 here is CASSFGQGANTGELFF. The CDR3 DNA is TGTGCCAGCAGTTTCGGACAGGGGGCGAACACCGGGGAGCTGTTTTTT.

This clone was detected a few times. The chain couples TRBV27 to TRBJ2-2; tentative D call: TRBD1 (6 bases). CDR1 and CDR2 from the germline V gene are MNHEY and SMNVEV (reference sequence). The germline V and J ends were trimmed by 6 bases and 0 bases, with 11 bases remaining between them. The CDR3 has 15 amino acids. CDR3 nucleotide sequence: TGTGCCAGCAGGCCCGGACAGACGAACACCGGGGAGCTGTTTTTT. As protein: CASRPGQTNTGELFF.

This chain connects TRBV2 to TRBJ2-2, with D unresolved. The CDR3 consists of 14 residues. Germline CDR1 is SNHLY and CDR2 is FYNNEI. The V and J ends lost 8 bases and 0 bases respectively, with 10 bases between them. The CDR3 DNA reads TGTGCCAGCGTGTACCAGACGAACACCGGGGAGCTGTTTTTT. Protein: CASVYQTNTGELFF.

There are a few counts of this clone. V is TRBV19 and J is TRBJ2-2; maybe TRBD2 (6 bases). From germline, CDR1 is LNHDA and CDR2 SQIVND (reference sequence). The V gene lost 7 bases and the J gene lost 3 bases, with 15 bases spanning the gap. The length of the CDR3 is 15 residues. The CDR3 loop reads CASTFGGTDTGELFF. The CDR3 coding sequence is TGTGCCAGTACGTTCGGGGGTACGGACACCGGGGAGCTGTTTTTT.

The chain has TRBV11-1 and TRBJ1-3, with D possibly being TRBD1 (6 bases). The CDR3 length is 13 residues. Trimming took off 7 bases at V and 11 bases at J, with 18 bases between the two ends. CDR1 is SGHAT, CDR2 FQDESV, per germline (reference sequence). The CDR3, as DNA: TGTGCCAGCACGATGGACGGCGGGGGCGCCATATATTTT. Its translation is CASTMDGGGAIYF.

The V call is TRBV19, the J call TRBJ1-2; 9 nucleotides match TRBD1. The CDR3 runs 15 residues. Trimming removed 7 bases from V and 8 bases from J; junction bases left unmatched: 14. Germline V gene sequence: CDR1 LNHDA, CDR2 SQIVND (reference sequence). As DNA, the CDR3 is TGTGCCAGTATGGACCCGGGACAGGGCCCCTTAGGCTACACCTTC. Translated, it gives CASMDPGQGPLGYTF.

This clone was recorded a few times. This rearrangement joins TRBV7-6 to TRBJ1-2; tentative D call: TRBD1 (6 bases). The CDR3 contains 14 residues. Germline V gives CDR1 SGHVS, CDR2 FNYEAQ. The germline V and J ends were trimmed by 5 bases and 3 bases, with 13 bases remaining between them. The CDR3 DNA follows: TGTGCCAGCAGCCGTAGGGACACTGACTATGGCTACACCTTC. This codes for CASSRRDTDYGYTF. The variable domain in full, with the rest retrieved from reference TRBV7-6 and TRBJ1-2, is GAGVSQSPRYKVTKRGQDVALRCDPISGHVSLYWYRQALGQGPEFLTYFNYEAQQDKSGLPNDRFSAERPEGSISTLTIQRTEQRDSAMYRCASSRRDTDYGYTFGSGTRLTVV.

The chain is built from TRBV5-1 and TRBJ1-6; no reliable D call. Between the trimmed V and J ends, which lost 5 bases and 14 bases, there was a span of 14 bases. Germline V gives CDR1 SGHRS, CDR2 YFSETQ. The CDR3 totals 12 residues. The CDR3 nucleotides read TGCGCCAGCAGGGGAGAAGATATGGCCCTCCACTTT. It encodes CASRGEDMALHF. Combining the CDR3 with reference TRBV5-1 and TRBJ1-6 gives the whole variable domain KAGVTQTPRYLIKTRGQQVTLSCSPISGHRSVSWYQQTPGQGLQFLFEYFSETQRNKGNFPGRFSGRQFSNSRSEMNVSTLELGDSALYLCASRGEDMALHFGNGTRLTVT.

The chain recombines TRBV5-1 with TRBJ1-4; no clear D. Germline V gene lookup returns CDR1 SGHRS and CDR2 YFSETQ. The V end lost 1 base, the J end lost 2 bases, and 12 bases lay between the germline ends. The CDR3 runs to 16 residues. DNA for the CDR3: TGCGCCAGCAGCTTGACGGGGAGGGCTACTAATGAAAAACTGTTTTTT. Translating gives CASSLTGRATNEKLFF.

The sample holds one count of this clone. The chain links TRBV10-3 to TRBJ2-7; 8 bases align to TRBD2. The V gene end was trimmed by 6 bases and the J gene end by 1 base; junction bases not matched to a gene: 5. CDR3 length equals 14 residues. Germline assignment: CDR1 ENHRY and CDR2 SYGVKD. CDR3 in amino acids: CAISDSGASYEQYF. The CDR3 region has the DNA TGTGCCATCAGCGATAGCGGGGCGTCCTACGAGCAGTACTTC.

On this clone itself: This sample also contains other DNA sequences that code for the same CDR3. This chain links TRBV29-1 with TRBJ2-3, with D possibly being TRBD2 (6 bases). The germline V gene encodes CDR1 SQVTM and CDR2 ANQGSEA. The CDR3 contains 13 residues. The V end was cut by 7 bases, the J end by 3 bases, with 14 bases between. In DNA, the CDR3 is TGCAGCGCCTGCGGGGTCGGGACAGATACGCAGTATTTT. Its translation is CSACGVGTDTQYF.

The chain joins TRBV6-1 to TRBJ2-7; 11 bases line up with TRBD2. The CDR3 length is 15 residues. J was trimmed by 2 bases and V by 0 bases; bases with no gene match: 0. The germline gives CDR1 MNHNS, CDR2 SASEGT. The CDR3 bases are TGTGCCAGCAGTGAAGCTAGCGGGGGGGCCTACGAGCAGTACTTC. Its translation: CASSEASGGAYEQYF.

V gene TRBV9 combines with J gene TRBJ1-1; D possibly corresponds to TRBD1 (6 bases). V was pared by 0 bases and J by 1 base, with 10 bases between. Germline lookup yields CDR1 SGDLS and CDR2 YYNGEE. The CDR3 is 15 residues long. CDR3 region: CASSVGVTGNTEAFF. DNA for the CDR3: TGTGCCAGCAGCGTAGGAGTGACAGGGAACACTGAAGCTTTCTTT.

The rearrangement joins TRBV9 to TRBJ1-2; possible D gene TRBD1, 6 bases. V lost 3 bases and J lost 4, with 10 bases in between. CDR1 is SGDLS and CDR2 is YYNGEE in the germline V gene. The CDR3 totals 13 residues. CDR3 coding DNA: TGTGCCAGCAGCGGGACAGCCTCCTATGGCTACACCTTC. Protein product: CASSGTASYGYTF.

The rearrangement uses TRBV9 and TRBJ2-2; possible D gene TRBD2, 6 bases. The CDR3 has 14 amino acids. Germline CDR1 is SGDLS and CDR2 is YYNGEE. The V end was cut by 5 bases, the J end by 7 bases, with 15 bases between. The CDR3, as DNA: TGTGCCAGCAGGGAGGCGGGGCCGGTCGGGGAGCTGTTTTTT. Translation: CASREAGPVGELFF.

The J gene is TRBJ2-2, the V gene TRBV6-5; D may be TRBD2 (5 bases). The CDR3 sequence is 14 residues long. Germline lookup yields CDR1 MNHEY and CDR2 SVGAGI. The V end was cut by 8 bases, the J end by 0 bases, with 10 bases between. Written as DNA, the CDR3 is TGTGCCAGCGGAGGCCAGCCGAACACCGGGGAGCTGTTTTTT. Its protein is CASGGQPNTGELFF.

The V call is TRBV9, the J call TRBJ2-3; 9 positions agree with TRBD2. V was pared by 3 bases and J by 3 bases, with 5 bases of the junction left unmatched. This CDR3 is 15 amino acids long. Germline values: CDR1 SGDLS, CDR2 YYNGEE. The CDR3 nucleotides read TGTGCCAGCAGCGCAGGGGCGGGGGGGACAGATACGCAGTATTTT. This gives the protein CASSAGAGGTDTQYF. The full variable domain, rest sourced from reference TRBV9 and TRBJ2-3, is DSGVTQTPKHLITATGQRVTLRCSPRSGDLSVYWYQQSLDQGLQFLIQYYNGEERAKGNILERFSAQQFPDLHSELNLSSLELGDSALYFCASSAGAGGTDTQYFGPGTRLTVL.

The rearrangement joins TRBV7-8 to TRBJ2-5; 11 nucleotides line up with TRBD2. The CDR3 is 15 residues long. CDR1 SGHVS and CDR2 FQNEAQ come from the germline V gene. V shed 5 bases, J shed 1 base, and the junction held 3 bases outside the gene matches. CDR3 in DNA: TGTGCCAGCAGCATCCTAGCGGGGGGCCAAGAGACCCAGTACTTC. Translated: CASSILAGGQETQYF.